Listed here are 4 T cell receptor beta chains from one sample, sequenced in a study of T cell responses to AZD1222 COVID-19 vaccine. The table came from immunoSEQ multiplex PCR; TCRdb's copy has only in-frame clones and leaves some out. The sample includes approximately 140,000 clones, 70% to 90% seen only once; the top ten take roughly 4.7%. Sequences were derived from peripheral blood, sampled on day 0 of AZD1222 vaccination. All receptors derive from an adult in good health.

The genes are TRBV6-5 and TRBJ1-5; D call uncertain. The CDR3 spans 12 residues. Looked up from germline, CDR1 is MNHEY and CDR2 is SVGAGI. Trimming pared 2 bases from V and 5 bases from J, leaving 4 bases between. The CDR3 loop reads CASSYADQPQHF. CDR3 DNA sequence: TGTGCCAGCAGTTACGCAGATCAGCCCCAGCATTTT.

This chain uses TRBV7-9 with TRBJ1-2, with 10 positions matching TRBD1. CDR3 length: 13 amino acids. Germline V CDR1 and CDR2: SEHNR, FQNEAQ (reference sequence). V shed 4 bases and J 8 bases; nucleotides not matched to a gene: 4. The CDR3 loop reads CASSSGQGIGYTF. The DNA of the CDR3 is TGTGCCAGCAGCTCGGGACAGGGGATCGGCTACACCTTC.

The chain uses TRBV5-6 and TRBJ1-2, with 8 bases matching TRBD1. Trimming removed 0 bases from V and 3 bases from J; junction bases left unmatched: 4. CDR3 length: 15 residues. The germline V gene encodes CDR1 SGHDT and CDR2 YYEEEE. The CDR3 coding sequence is TGTGCCAGCAGCTTGGTGGCAGGGGGCTACTATGGCTACACCTTC. It codes for CASSLVAGGYYGYTF.

This clone was detected only a few times. The CDR3 reads CASSILDRDTQPQHF. The CDR3, as DNA: TGTGCCAGTAGTATCCTCGACAGGGATACTCAGCCCCAGCATTTT. This chain connects TRBV19 to TRBJ1-5, with TRBD1 matching 7 bases. Germline V gives CDR1 LNHDA, CDR2 SQIVND (reference sequence). CDR3 length equals 15 residues. V lost 3 bases and J lost 6; bases outside the gene matches: 8.